These 9 T cell receptor beta chains came from one sample sequenced in a study of shared clonotypes between healthy human individuals. TCRdb's table, derived via immunoSEQ multiplex PCR, lists solely in-frame clones and lacks some. The sample holds about 1.9 million clones; 93% are singletons and the top ten take more than 1.5%. Terminally differentiated effector memory CD45RA+ cells were excluded from the naive CD8 cells, which were CD45RO-negative and positively selected for CCR7. Sample: naive CD8+ T cells from PBMCs. The receptors originated from a man aged 18-30 years in good health. Some clones in this sample may be carry-over from other donors' samples.

V gene TRBV7-6 combines with J gene TRBJ2-7; D is perhaps TRBD1 (6 bases). Germline V lookup: CDR1 SGHVS, CDR2 FNYEAQ. Trimming took off 4 bases at V and 2 bases at J, with 18 bases between the two ends. This CDR3 has 16 amino acids. CDR3 coding DNA: TGTGCCAGCAGCTCAGAAATCGGACAGATAGCCTACGAGCAGTACTTC. This sequence encodes CASSSEIGQIAYEQYF.

The gene calls are TRBV11-2 and TRBJ2-1; 9 bases map to TRBD2. Germline-derived CDR1 and CDR2 are SGHAT and FQNNGV. Unmatched junction bases numbered 6, after V lost 0 bases and J lost 6 bases. The CDR3 spans 16 residues. The CDR3 coding sequence is TGTGCCAGCAGCTTAGAGATCGCGGGAGGGCGCAATGAGCAGTTCTTC. Translating gives CASSLEIAGGRNEQFF.

The chain links TRBV5-1 to TRBJ2-7; either TRBD1 or TRBD2 may supply D (5 bases each). This CDR3 contains 15 residues. Germline values: CDR1 SGHRS, CDR2 YFSETQ. Trimming left V 0 bases short and J 2 bases short, with 12 bases between. The CDR3 region is CASSLVEGRTYEQYF. The CDR3 coding sequence is TGCGCCAGCAGCTTGGTTGAGGGGCGTACCTACGAGCAGTACTTC.

The chain links TRBV27 to TRBJ2-7; 8 bases are shared with TRBD1. J lost 5 bases, V lost 4 bases, and 7 bases had no gene match. The germline gives CDR1 MNHEY, CDR2 SMNVEV (reference sequence). The CDR3 covers 14 residues. The CDR3 DNA is TGTGCCAGCAGTTACGAGACAGGGGTGGACGAGCAGTACTTC. Translated: CASSYETGVDEQYF.

V is TRBV11-2 and J is TRBJ2-2, with D perhaps TRBD1 (5 bases). Germline V gene lookup returns CDR1 SGHAT and CDR2 FQNNGV. The CDR3 totals 14 residues. V was cut by 8 bases and J by 0 bases, with 10 bases left in between. CDR3 sequence: CASLWGPNTGELFF. For the CDR3, the DNA is TGTGCCAGCCTTTGGGGCCCGAACACCGGGGAGCTGTTTTTT.

This chain uses TRBV5-1 with TRBJ1-1, with D possibly being TRBD1 (5 bases). The germline CDR1 and CDR2 sequences are SGHRS and YFSETQ. Trimming took 4 bases from V and 3 from J, leaving 13 bases between them. This CDR3 is 14 amino acids long. Here the CDR3 reads CASSPGGEDTEAFF. CDR3 nucleotide sequence: TGCGCCAGCAGCCCTGGGGGGGAGGACACTGAAGCTTTCTTT.

CDR3 in amino acids: CASSLSNRATYEQYF. The CDR3 nucleotides read TGTGCCAGCAGTTTATCAAACAGGGCCACCTACGAGCAGTACTTC. This rearrangement joins TRBV27 to TRBJ2-7; possibly TRBD1 for D (6 bases). Per the germline V gene, CDR1 is MNHEY and CDR2 is SMNVEV (reference sequence). V dropped 0 bases and J dropped 2 bases, with 11 bases sitting between them. The CDR3 consists of 15 residues.

The chain uses TRBV7-8 and TRBJ2-5, with TRBD2 matching 7 bases. J lost 5 bases, V lost 4 bases, and 16 bases had no gene match. Germline V gene sequence: CDR1 SGHVS, CDR2 FQNEAQ. The length of the CDR3 is 17 residues. CDR3 residues: CASSSVVGGGPRETQYF. The CDR3 region has the DNA TGTGCCAGCAGCTCGGTAGTTGGGGGAGGGCCGCGGGAGACCCAGTACTTC.

This chain links TRBV27 with TRBJ2-1; D might be TRBD1 or TRBD2, each matching 6 bases. V lost 0 bases and J 6 bases, leaving 12 bases between the germline ends. The CDR3 runs 15 residues. The V gene's germline CDR1 is MNHEY and CDR2 SMNVEV (reference sequence). The CDR3, as DNA: TGTGCCAGCAGTTTATCGGGGGGCGCCCTCAATGAGCAGTTCTTC. Encoded protein: CASSLSGGALNEQFF.